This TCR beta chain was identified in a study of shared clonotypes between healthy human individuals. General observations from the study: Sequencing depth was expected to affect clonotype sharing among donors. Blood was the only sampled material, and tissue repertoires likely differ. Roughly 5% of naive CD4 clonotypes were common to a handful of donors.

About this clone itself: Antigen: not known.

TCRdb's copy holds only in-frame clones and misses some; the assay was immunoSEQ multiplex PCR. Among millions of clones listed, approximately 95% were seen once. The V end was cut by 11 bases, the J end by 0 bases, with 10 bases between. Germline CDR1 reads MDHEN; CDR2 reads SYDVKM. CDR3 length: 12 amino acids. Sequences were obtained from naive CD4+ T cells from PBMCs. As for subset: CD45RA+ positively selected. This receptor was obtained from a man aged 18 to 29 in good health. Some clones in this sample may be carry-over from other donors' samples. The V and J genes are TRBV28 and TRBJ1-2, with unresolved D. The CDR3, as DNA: TGTGCCTTATCCGATTCTAACTATGGCTACACCTTC. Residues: CALSDSNYGYTF.